The sequence of this T cell receptor beta chain was determined in a study of post-analysis software for immune sequencing data. Study-level background: Relapsing-remitting, secondary progressive and progressive-relapsing courses of multiple sclerosis were included.

Researchers reported that TCR beta cDNA libraries carried unique molecular identifiers. With roughly 1 to 10 million T cells as the source, 450,000 to 600,000 cDNA molecules resulted. TCRdb reprocessed the PCR reads with MiXCR, giving one entry per CDR3 protein. The sample lists some 260,000 distinct CDR3 sequences; 36% were seen once. In the case of this clonotype: The antigen is undetermined.

Trimming pared 5 bases from V and 6 bases from J, leaving 4 bases between. Germline V gene data show CDR1 as GTSNPN and CDR2 as SVGIG (reference sequence). The length of the CDR3 is 10 residues. Findings and limits, study-wide: The normalized Chao1 diversity of multiple sclerosis patients was significantly lower than that of controls. Batch-matched samples strongly co-clustered by F measure. Compared with controls, patients had more of 4 to 6 TRBV segments, including TRBV5-6, TRBV5-1 and TRBV20-1.

Sequenced: blood. The source is a girl under 18 with multiple sclerosis. This rearrangement joins TRBV30 to TRBJ2-2, with D hard to call. The CDR3 loop is CAWGAGELFF. As DNA, the CDR3 is TGTGCCTGGGGGGCCGGGGAGCTGTTTTTT. Together with reference TRBV30 and TRBJ2-2, the CDR3 gives the full variable domain: SQTIHQWPATLVQPVGSPLSLECTVEGTSNPNLYWYRQAAGRGLQLLFYSVGIGQISSEVPQNLSASRPQDRQFILSSKKLLLSDSGFYLCAWGAGELFFGEGSRLTVL.